Listed below are T cell receptor beta chains from one sample, sequenced in a study of T-cell reconstitution after alpha-beta-depleted transplantation in children. Each CDR3 protein is one row after TCRdb ran MiXCR on the PCR reads. The table shows roughly 500,000 distinct CDR3 sequences, with approximately 13% occurring only once. Sample: PBMCs from the stem cell graft donor, taken from the stem cell graft. These receptors were taken from a human donor who donated a stem cell graft to a child with combined immunodeficiency. Both conserved end residues are part of each CDR3. The D gene is left open where the match is weak. Rows may omit the clone size; those that give it use once, few, many or a size class.

CDR3aa	CDR3nt	d_gene	abundance	v_gene	j_gene
CSARGLGTSGQLPAYNEQFF	TGCAGTGCTAGGGGATTGGGGACTAGCGGGCAGTTGCCTGCCTACAATGAGCAGTTCTTC	TRBD2	.	TRBV20-1	TRBJ2-1
CAIANSNPPYEQYF	TGTGCCATCGCCAACTCTAACCCCCCCTACGAGCAGTACTTC	.	many	TRBV10-3	TRBJ2-7
CARSAGPNYGYTF	TGTGCCCGGTCGGCGGGGCCTAACTATGGCTACACCTTC	.	.	TRBV30	TRBJ1-2
CASSTSPGHGDEAFF	TGTGCCAGCAGTACCTCTCCGGGACATGGTGATGAAGCTTTCTTT	.	few	TRBV25-1	TRBJ1-1
CATSAGRDTQYF	TGTGCCACCAGTGCGGGTAGGGATACGCAGTATTTT	.	.	TRBV24-1	TRBJ2-3
CASSPAPGQGSYGYTF	TGTGCCAGCAGCCCCGCCCCCGGACAGGGAAGCTATGGCTACACCTTC	TRBD1	few	TRBV3-1	TRBJ1-2
CASSLIAMGEQYF	TGTGCCAGCAGTTTAATCGCGATGGGCGAGCAGTACTTC	.	few	TRBV12-3/TRBV12-4	TRBJ2-7
CASSPPGSPGTTQYF	TGTGCCAGCAGTCCGCCCGGGTCTCCGGGGACGACCCAGTACTTC	.	.	TRBV12-3/TRBV12-4	TRBJ2-5
CAILQTRGVNTEAFF	TGTGCCATCCTCCAGACAAGAGGGGTGAACACTGAAGCTTTCTTT	.	many	TRBV10-3	TRBJ1-1
CASTQGGNYEQYF	TGTGCCAGCACTCAGGGGGGCAACTACGAGCAGTACTTC	.	few	TRBV27	TRBJ2-7
CASSSQRGSSYNEQFF	TGTGCCAGCAGCTCTCAGAGGGGAAGCTCCTACAATGAGCAGTTCTTC	.	many	TRBV12-3/TRBV12-4	TRBJ2-1
CASSLSGSHEQFF	TGTGCCAGCAGTTTAAGTGGGAGTCATGAGCAGTTCTTC	.	.	TRBV27	TRBJ2-1
CASKPVLSGNTIYF	TGTGCCTCTAAACCGGTCTTGTCTGGAAACACCATATATTTT	.	many	TRBV12-3/TRBV12-4	TRBJ1-3
CASRGSGGPYNEQFF	TGTGCCAGCAGGGGGAGCGGGGGGCCCTACAATGAGCAGTTCTTC	TRBD2	few	TRBV5-5	TRBJ2-1
CAIQSLADNEQFF	TGTGCCATCCAGTCACTAGCGGACAATGAGCAGTTCTTC	TRBD2	.	TRBV10-3	TRBJ2-1
CAWNGISREDYGYTF	TGTGCCTGGAACGGTATAAGCAGGGAGGACTATGGCTACACCTTC	.	.	TRBV30	TRBJ1-2
CASSYPLLAGAENEQFF	TGTGCCAGCAGTTACCCCCTTCTAGCGGGAGCGGAGAATGAGCAGTTCTTC	TRBD2	.	TRBV6-5	TRBJ2-1
CASSSPTNTDTQYF	TGTGCCAGCAGTTCCCCGACCAACACAGATACGCAGTATTTT	.	many	TRBV12-3/TRBV12-4	TRBJ2-3
CASSQDKAIAYEQYF	TGTGCCAGCAGCCAAGACAAAGCAATTGCCTACGAGCAGTACTTC	.	few	TRBV4-2	TRBJ2-7
CASRRLVADTQYF	TGTGCCAGCAGGCGACTAGTGGCAGATACGCAGTATTTT	.	.	TRBV13	TRBJ2-3
CASSQLGRGTEAFF	TGTGCCAGCAGCCAACTGGGCAGGGGGACTGAAGCTTTCTTT	TRBD1	few	TRBV3-1	TRBJ1-1
CASSGHWRPNNEQFF	TGTGCCAGCAGCGGTCATTGGCGACCTAACAATGAGCAGTTCTTC	.	few	TRBV7-2	TRBJ2-1
CASSFLGTDEQYF	TGTGCCAGCAGTTTTCTCGGGACCGACGAGCAGTACTTC	.	.	TRBV12-3/TRBV12-4	TRBJ2-7